This TCR beta chain was retrieved from a study of T cells in Graves' hyperthyroidism and ophthalmopathy. Concerning this clonotype: The antigen remains undetermined.

Findings and limits, study-wide: Most expanded thyroid clonotypes above 0.001 recurred in blood.

In patients aged 18 to 65, hyperthyroidism was newly diagnosed, with duration under 2 months. TCR beta CDR3 regions were amplified from RNA. HTBI primers were employed in a first-round RT-PCR of the TCR CDR3. TCRdb reprocessed the multiplex PCR reads via MiXCR and lists one record per CDR3 protein. This table holds 500,000 to 700,000 distinct CDR3 sequences, 16% found once. Sequencing used blood. This TCR derives from a woman aged 18-29 years with Graves' hyperthyroidism.

The CDR3 reads CASSPWTGGGTGELFF. The CDR3 DNA follows: TGTGCCAGCAGCCCGTGGACAGGGGGCGGCACCGGGGAGCTGTTTTTT. The chain combines TRBV7-6 with TRBJ2-2; 11 nucleotides match TRBD1. V lost 5 bases and J lost 4; bases outside the gene matches: 6. Per the germline V gene, CDR1 is SGHVS and CDR2 is FNYEAQ. This CDR3 is 16 amino acids long.